Presented here are 10 T cell receptor beta chains from one specimen sequenced in a study of shared clonotypes between healthy human individuals. Generated by immunoSEQ multiplex PCR, the TCRdb table keeps only in-frame clones and is missing some. This sample has approximately 1.9 million clones; around 93% occur once, and the top ten carry under 2%. Naive CD8 cells lacked CD45RO, underwent positive selection for CCR7 and left out terminally differentiated effector memory CD45RA+ cells. The specimen sequenced was naive CD8+ T cells from PBMCs. Receptors originate from a man between 18 and 35 years old in good health. Some clones in this sample may be carry-over from other donors' samples.

The J gene is TRBJ2-1, the V gene TRBV5-1; TRBD1 matches at 8 bases. J was trimmed by 3 bases and V by 2 bases; bases with no gene match: 4. CDR3 length: 15 amino acids. Germline-derived CDR1 and CDR2 are SGHRS and YFSETQ. Here the CDR3 reads CASSFRQGSYNEQFF. For the CDR3, the DNA is TGCGCCAGCAGCTTTCGACAGGGGAGCTACAATGAGCAGTTCTTC.

This sequence joins TRBV5-1 and TRBJ2-3; D gene unclear. Germline values: CDR1 SGHRS, CDR2 YFSETQ. Trimming took off 2 bases at V and 1 base at J, with 5 bases between the two ends. The CDR3 is 13 residues long. This CDR3 reads CASSFSRTDTQYF. The CDR3 region has the DNA TGCGCCAGCAGCTTTAGCCGCACAGATACGCAGTATTTT.

The rearrangement links TRBV15 to TRBJ2-3; TRBD2 matches 11 bases. The CDR3 totals 18 residues. With V trimmed by 2 bases and J by 2 bases, 9 bases remained unmatched. Germline loops: CDR1 LNHNV, CDR2 YYDKDF (reference sequence). DNA for the CDR3: TGTGCCACCAGCAGAATATCCGGGACTAGCGGTTACACAGATACGCAGTATTTT. Translated, it gives CATSRISGTSGYTDTQYF.

The CDR3 DNA is TGTGCCAGCCTCGACAGGGGCAACAATCAGCCCCAGCATTTT. Translating it yields CASLDRGNNQPQHF. The chain has TRBV19 and TRBJ1-5; TRBD1 matches 8 bases. The CDR3 runs 14 residues. From germline, CDR1 is LNHDA and CDR2 SQIVND (reference sequence). Losses at the gene ends were 9 bases for V and 3 bases for J; bases not matched to a gene: 7.

Of note for this clone: Other DNA variants within this sample encode the same CDR3. The chain is built from TRBV11-3 and TRBJ1-1, with D possibly TRBD1 on 5 matching bases. CDR3 length equals 12 residues. Germline CDR1 and CDR2: SGHNT and YENEEA. V lost 5 bases to trimming and J lost 4 bases, with 8 bases between them. The CDR3 DNA follows: TGTGCCAGCAGCCCCGGGGGCACTGAAGCTTTCTTT. This codes for CASSPGGTEAFF.

The chain joins TRBV5-6 to TRBJ2-7, with TRBD1 matching 7 bases. The CDR3 contains 14 residues. From germline, CDR1 is SGHDT and CDR2 YYEEEE. Unmatched junction bases numbered 7, after V lost 4 bases and J lost 3 bases. The CDR3 here is CASSHTGESYEQYF. Here the CDR3 DNA reads TGTGCCAGCAGCCATACAGGGGAAAGCTACGAGCAGTACTTC. Filled out from reference TRBV5-6 and TRBJ2-7, the complete variable domain reads DAGVTQSPTHLIKTRGQQVTLRCSPKSGHDTVSWYQQALGQGPQFIFQYYEEEERQRGNFPDRFSGHQFPNYSSELNVNALLLGDSALYLCASSHTGESYEQYFGPGTRLTVT.

This chain uses TRBV18 with TRBJ2-7; D possibly matches TRBD1 or TRBD2 (6 bases each). Germline loops: CDR1 KGHSH, CDR2 LQKENI. The CDR3 sequence is 14 residues long. The V gene lost 3 bases and the J gene lost 6 bases, with 15 bases spanning the gap. CDR3: CASSPARGEGEQYF. DNA for the CDR3: TGTGCCAGCTCACCGGCGAGGGGGGAAGGCGAGCAGTACTTC.

As regards this clone: This sample includes further DNA sequences coding for the same CDR3. The chain has TRBV4-1 and TRBJ2-5, with no clear D. This CDR3 spans 14 amino acids. The V end lost 1 base, the J end lost 1 base, and 7 bases lay between the germline ends. Germline loops: CDR1 MGHRA, CDR2 YSYEKL. Here the CDR3 DNA reads TGCGCCAGCAGCCAAGTAGGGATCCAAGAGACCCAGTACTTC. Translating gives CASSQVGIQETQYF.

The chain has TRBV28 and TRBJ2-7; no clear D gene. V was shortened by 5 bases and J by 0 bases, with 5 bases between the two germline ends. CDR3 length equals 12 residues. Germline lookup yields CDR1 MDHEN and CDR2 SYDVKM. CDR3 region: CASSDDSYEQYF. CDR3 nucleotides: TGTGCCAGCAGTGACGACTCCTACGAGCAGTACTTC.

For this clone: Different DNA sequences within this sample yield the same CDR3. The CDR3 spells CASSPRGSSYNEQFF. The CDR3 DNA is TGTGCCAGCAGCCCTCGCGGGAGCTCCTACAATGAGCAGTTCTTC. The genes are TRBV27 and TRBJ2-1; 7 nucleotides line up with TRBD2. Germline V gives CDR1 MNHEY, CDR2 SMNVEV (reference sequence). This CDR3 is built from 15 residues. After removal of 6 bases from V and 0 bases from J, the junction contained 5 bases not matched to a gene.